This T cell receptor beta chain comes out of a study of cytomegalovirus exposure and HLA in healthy donors. This CDR3 is built from 14 residues. CDR1 MGHDK and CDR2 SYGVNS come from the germline V gene. Trimming stripped 3 bases from V and 11 bases from J, with 16 bases between. Broader study findings: Diagnosis of cytomegalovirus status made by the classifier reportedly showed high specificity and sensitivity. Three CMV-associated chains were confirmed in vitro to be specific for CMV antigens.

As to this clone: Its antigen is unknown.

The study ran its PCR with 60 Vbeta and 13 Jbeta primers. Sequencing was performed with immunoSEQ multiplex PCR; in TCRdb, only in-frame clones are kept and a portion is missing. The table lists about 200,000 clones, about 75% of them singletons. This receptor was obtained from a male donor in good health and CMV-seronegative. The sequenced material came from PBMCs. The chain couples TRBV25-1 to TRBJ2-2; a possible D gene is TRBD2 (5 bases). The CDR3 spells CASSDFGERAELFF. As DNA, the CDR3 is TGTGCCAGCAGTGATTTTGGGGAGCGAGCTGAGCTGTTTTTT.